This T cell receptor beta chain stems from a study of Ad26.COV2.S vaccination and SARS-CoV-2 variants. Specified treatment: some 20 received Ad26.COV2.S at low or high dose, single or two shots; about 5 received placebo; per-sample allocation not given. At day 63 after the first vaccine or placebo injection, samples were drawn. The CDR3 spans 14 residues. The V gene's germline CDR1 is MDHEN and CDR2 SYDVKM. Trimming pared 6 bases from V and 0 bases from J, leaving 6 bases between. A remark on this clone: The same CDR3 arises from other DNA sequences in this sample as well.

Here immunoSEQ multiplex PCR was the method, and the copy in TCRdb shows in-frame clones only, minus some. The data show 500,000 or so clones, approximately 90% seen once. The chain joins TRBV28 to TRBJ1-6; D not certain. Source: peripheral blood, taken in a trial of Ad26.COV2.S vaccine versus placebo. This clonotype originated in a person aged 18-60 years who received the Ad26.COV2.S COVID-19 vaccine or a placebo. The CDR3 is CASRSSSYNSPLHF. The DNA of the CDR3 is TGTGCCAGCAGGTCTAGCTCCTATAATTCACCCCTCCACTTT.